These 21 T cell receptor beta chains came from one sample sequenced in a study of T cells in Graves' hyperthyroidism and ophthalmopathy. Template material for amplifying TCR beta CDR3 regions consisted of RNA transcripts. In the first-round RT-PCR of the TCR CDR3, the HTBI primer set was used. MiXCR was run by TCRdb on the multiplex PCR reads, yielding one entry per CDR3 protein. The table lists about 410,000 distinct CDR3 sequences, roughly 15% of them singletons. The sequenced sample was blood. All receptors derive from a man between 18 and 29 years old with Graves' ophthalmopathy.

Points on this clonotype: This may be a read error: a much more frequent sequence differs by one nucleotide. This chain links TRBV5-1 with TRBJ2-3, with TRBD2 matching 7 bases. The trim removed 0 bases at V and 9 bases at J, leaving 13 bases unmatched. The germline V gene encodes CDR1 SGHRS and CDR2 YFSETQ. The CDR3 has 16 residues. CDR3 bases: TGCGCCAGCAGCTTGGGTCCTAACGGGGGGAAGATGACGCAGTATTTT. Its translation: CASSLGPNGGKMTQYF.

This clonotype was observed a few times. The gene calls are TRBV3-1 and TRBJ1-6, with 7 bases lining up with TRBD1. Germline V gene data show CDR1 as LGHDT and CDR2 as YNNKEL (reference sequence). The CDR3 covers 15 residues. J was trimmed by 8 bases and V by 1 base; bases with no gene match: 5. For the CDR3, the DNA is TGTGCCAGCAGCCAAGCGGCAGGGGGGGATTCACCCCTCCACTTT. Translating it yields CASSQAAGGDSPLHF.

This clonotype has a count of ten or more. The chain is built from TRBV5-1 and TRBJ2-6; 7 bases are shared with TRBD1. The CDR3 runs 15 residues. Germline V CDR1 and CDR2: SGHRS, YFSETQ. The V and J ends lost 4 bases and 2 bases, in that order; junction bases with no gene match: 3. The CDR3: CASSLGQAGANVLTF. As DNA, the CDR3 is TGCGCCAGCAGCCTTGGACAGGCTGGGGCCAACGTCCTGACTTTC. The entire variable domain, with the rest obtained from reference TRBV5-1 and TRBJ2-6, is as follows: KAGVTQTPRYLIKTRGQQVTLSCSPISGHRSVSWYQQTPGQGLQFLFEYFSETQRNKGNFPGRFSGRQFSNSRSEMNVSTLELGDSALYLCASSLGQAGANVLTFGAGSRLTVL.

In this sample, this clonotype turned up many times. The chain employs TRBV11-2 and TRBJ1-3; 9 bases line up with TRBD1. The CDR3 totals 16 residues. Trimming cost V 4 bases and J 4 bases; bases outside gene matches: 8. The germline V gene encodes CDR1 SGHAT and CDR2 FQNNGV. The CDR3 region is CASSSQYRGLGNTIYF. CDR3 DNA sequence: TGTGCCAGCAGCTCGCAATACAGGGGGCTAGGAAACACCATATATTTT.

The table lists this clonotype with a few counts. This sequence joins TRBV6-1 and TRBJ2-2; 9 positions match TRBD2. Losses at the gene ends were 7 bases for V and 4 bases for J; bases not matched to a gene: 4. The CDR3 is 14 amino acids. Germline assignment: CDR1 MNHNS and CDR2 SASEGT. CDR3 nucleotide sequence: TGTGCCAGCACGGGCGGGAGGGTCACCGGGGAGCTGTTTTTT. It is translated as CASTGGRVTGELFF.

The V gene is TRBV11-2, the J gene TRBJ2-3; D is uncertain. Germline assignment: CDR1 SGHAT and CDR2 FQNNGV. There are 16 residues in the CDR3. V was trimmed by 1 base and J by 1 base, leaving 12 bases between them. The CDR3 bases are TGTGCCAGCAGCTTAGCGGCCGCCCCGGGCACAGATACGCAGTATTTT. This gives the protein CASSLAAAPGTDTQYF. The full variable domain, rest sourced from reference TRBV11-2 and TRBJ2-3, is EAGVAQSPRYKIIEKRQSVAFWCNPISGHATLYWYQQILGQGPKLLIQFQNNGVVDDSQLPKDRFSAERLKGVDSTLKIQPAKLEDSAVYLCASSLAAAPGTDTQYFGPGTRLTVL.

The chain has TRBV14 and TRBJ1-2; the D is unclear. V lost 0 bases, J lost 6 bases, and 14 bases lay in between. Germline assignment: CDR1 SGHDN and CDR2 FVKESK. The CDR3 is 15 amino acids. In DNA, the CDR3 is TGTGCCAGCAGCCAAGAAGGCAGTGGAAGGGATGGCTACACCTTC. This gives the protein CASSQEGSGRDGYTF.

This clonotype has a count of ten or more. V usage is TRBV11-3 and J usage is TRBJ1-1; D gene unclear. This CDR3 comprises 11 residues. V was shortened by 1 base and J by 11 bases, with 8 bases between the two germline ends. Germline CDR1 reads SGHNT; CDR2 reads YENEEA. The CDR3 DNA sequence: TGTGCCAGCAGCTTAGGTATAGAGGCTTTCTTT. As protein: CASSLGIEAFF.

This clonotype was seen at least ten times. The CDR3 DNA reads TGTGCCAGCAGCCCCTGGAGTAGCGGGAGAACGGATACGCAGTATTTT. It translates to CASSPWSSGRTDTQYF. The gene calls are TRBV7-9 and TRBJ2-3, with 9 positions matching TRBD2. CDR3 length: 16 residues. With V trimmed by 5 bases and J by 6 bases, 12 bases remained unmatched. CDR1 SEHNR and CDR2 FQNEAQ come from the germline V gene (reference sequence).

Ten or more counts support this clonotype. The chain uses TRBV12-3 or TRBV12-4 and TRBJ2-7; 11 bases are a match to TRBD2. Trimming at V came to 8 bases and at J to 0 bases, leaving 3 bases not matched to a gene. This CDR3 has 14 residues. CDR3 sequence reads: CASAGLAASYEQYF. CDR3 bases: TGTGCCAGCGCGGGACTAGCGGCCTCCTACGAGCAGTACTTC.

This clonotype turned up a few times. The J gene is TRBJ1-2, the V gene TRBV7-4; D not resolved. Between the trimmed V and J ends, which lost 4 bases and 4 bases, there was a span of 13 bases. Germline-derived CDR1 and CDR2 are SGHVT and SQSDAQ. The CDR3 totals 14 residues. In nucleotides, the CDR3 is TGTGCCAGCAGCTCCAGAGGAGATGGCTATGGCTACACCTTC. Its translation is CASSSRGDGYGYTF.

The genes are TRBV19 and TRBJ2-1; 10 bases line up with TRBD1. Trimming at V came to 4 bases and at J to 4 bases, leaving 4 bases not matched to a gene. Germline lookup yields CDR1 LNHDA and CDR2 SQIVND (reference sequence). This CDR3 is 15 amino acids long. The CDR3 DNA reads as TGTGCCAGTAGTAAGACAGGGGGCATGTACAATGAGCAGTTCTTC. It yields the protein CASSKTGGMYNEQFF.

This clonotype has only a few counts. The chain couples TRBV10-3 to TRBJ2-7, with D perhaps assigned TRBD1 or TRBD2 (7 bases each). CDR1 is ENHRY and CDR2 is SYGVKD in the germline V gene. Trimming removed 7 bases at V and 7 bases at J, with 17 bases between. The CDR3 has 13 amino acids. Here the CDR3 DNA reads TGTGCCATCATGGCAGGGGGGGAGAAAGAGCAGTACTTC. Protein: CAIMAGGEKEQYF.

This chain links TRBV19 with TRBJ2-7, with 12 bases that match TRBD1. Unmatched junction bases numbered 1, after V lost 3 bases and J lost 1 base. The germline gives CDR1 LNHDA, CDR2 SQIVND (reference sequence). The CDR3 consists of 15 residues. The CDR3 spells CASSMGQGASYEQYF. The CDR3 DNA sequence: TGTGCCAGTAGTATGGGACAGGGGGCATCCTACGAGCAGTACTTC.

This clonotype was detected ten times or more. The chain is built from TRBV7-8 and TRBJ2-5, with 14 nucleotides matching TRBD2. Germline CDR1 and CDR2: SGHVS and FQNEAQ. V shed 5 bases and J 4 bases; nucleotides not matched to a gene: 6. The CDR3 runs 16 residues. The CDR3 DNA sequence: TGTGCCAGCAGCCTTCGGACTAGCGGGAGGTTAGAGACCCAGTACTTC. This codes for CASSLRTSGRLETQYF. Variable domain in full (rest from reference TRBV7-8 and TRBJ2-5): GAGVSQSPRYKVAKRGQDVALRCDPISGHVSLFWYQQALGQGPEFLTYFQNEAQLDKSGLPSDRFFAERPEGSVSTLKIQRTQQEDSAVYLCASSLRTSGRLETQYFGPGTRLLVL.

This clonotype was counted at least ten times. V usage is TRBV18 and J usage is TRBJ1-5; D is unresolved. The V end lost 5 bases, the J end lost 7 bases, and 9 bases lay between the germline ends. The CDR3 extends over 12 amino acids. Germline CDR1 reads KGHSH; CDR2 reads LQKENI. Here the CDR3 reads CASSSPMQPQHF. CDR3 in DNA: TGTGCCAGCTCATCGCCGATGCAGCCCCAGCATTTT.

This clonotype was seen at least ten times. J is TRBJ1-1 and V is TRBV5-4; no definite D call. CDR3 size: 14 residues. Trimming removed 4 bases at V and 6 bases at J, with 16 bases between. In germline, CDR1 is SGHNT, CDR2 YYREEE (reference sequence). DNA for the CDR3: TGTGCCAGCAGCCGCACCTCTATCCCCGCTGAAGCTTTCTTT. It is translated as CASSRTSIPAEAFF.

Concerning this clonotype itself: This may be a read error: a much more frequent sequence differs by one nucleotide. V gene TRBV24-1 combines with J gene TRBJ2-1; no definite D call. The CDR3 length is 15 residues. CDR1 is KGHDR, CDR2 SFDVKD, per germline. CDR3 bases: TGTGCCACCAGTGATTTGGCAGCCTCCTACGATGAGCAGTTCTTC. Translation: CATSDLAASYDEQFF.

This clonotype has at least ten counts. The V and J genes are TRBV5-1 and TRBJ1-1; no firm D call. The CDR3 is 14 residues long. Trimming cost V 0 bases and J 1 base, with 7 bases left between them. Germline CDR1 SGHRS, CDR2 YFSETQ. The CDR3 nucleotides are TGCGCCAGCAGCTTGGTTTTACCGAACACTGAAGCTTTCTTT. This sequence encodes CASSLVLPNTEAFF.

The CDR3 nucleotides are TGTGCCAGCAGTTTATCTCCCCAATCCCCCTACAATGAGCAGTTCTTC. Translating gives CASSLSPQSPYNEQFF. V gene TRBV27 combines with J gene TRBJ2-1; D unresolved. Trimming stripped 0 bases from V and 2 bases from J, with 11 bases between. CDR3 size: 16 residues. In germline, CDR1 is MNHEY, CDR2 SMNVEV (reference sequence).

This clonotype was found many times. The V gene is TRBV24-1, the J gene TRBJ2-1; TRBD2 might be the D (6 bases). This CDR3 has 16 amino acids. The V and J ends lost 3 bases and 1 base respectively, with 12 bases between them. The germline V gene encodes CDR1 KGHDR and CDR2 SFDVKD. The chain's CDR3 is CATSDPGLGSYNEQFF. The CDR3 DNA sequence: TGTGCCACCAGTGATCCGGGACTGGGGTCCTACAATGAGCAGTTCTTC.